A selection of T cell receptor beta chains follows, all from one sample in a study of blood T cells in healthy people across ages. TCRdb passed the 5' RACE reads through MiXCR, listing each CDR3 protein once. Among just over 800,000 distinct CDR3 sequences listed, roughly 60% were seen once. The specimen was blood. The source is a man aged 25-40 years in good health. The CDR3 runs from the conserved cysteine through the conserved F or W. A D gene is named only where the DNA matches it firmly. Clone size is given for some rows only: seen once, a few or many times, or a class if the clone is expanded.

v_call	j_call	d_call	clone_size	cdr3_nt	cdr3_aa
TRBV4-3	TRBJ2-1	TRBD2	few	TGCGCCAGCAGCCAAGATCGGGCGGGGGACCATGAGCAGTTCTTC	CASSQDRAGDHEQFF
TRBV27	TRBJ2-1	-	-	TGTGCCAGCAGTTTATTCGGGACGGGCAATGAGCAGTTCTTC	CASSLFGTGNEQFF
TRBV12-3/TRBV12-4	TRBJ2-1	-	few	TGTGCCAGCAGTTACCATATAAATGAGCAGTTCTTC	CASSYHINEQFF
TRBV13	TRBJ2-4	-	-	TGTGCCAGCAGCCGTGAGGGCAGTCGCGTTTCCAAAAACATTCAGTACTTC	CASSREGSRVSKNIQYF
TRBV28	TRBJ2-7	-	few	TGTGCCAGCACCAGGGACGGACTCTACGAGCAGTACTTC	CASTRDGLYEQYF
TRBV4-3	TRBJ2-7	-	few	TGCGCCAGCAGCCCCTCAGCGGGCTCCTCCTACGAGCAGTACTTC	CASSPSAGSSYEQYF
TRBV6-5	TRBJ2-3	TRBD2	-	TGTGCCAGCAGTTACTCGTCGCGGGGGAGATCAGATACGCAGTATTTT	CASSYSSRGRSDTQYF
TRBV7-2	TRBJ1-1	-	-	TGTGCCAGCAGCTCTCCTTGGGGGGGACTGAACACTGAAGCTTTCTTT	CASSSPWGGLNTEAFF
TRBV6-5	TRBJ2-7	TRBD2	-	TGTGCCAGCAGGAGCTCAACGAGCGGGGGCTACGAGCAGTACTTC	CASRSSTSGGYEQYF
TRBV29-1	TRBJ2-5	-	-	TGCAGCGTTGCCGGGACGGGGGCCCTTGAGCAGTACTTC	CSVAGTGALEQYF
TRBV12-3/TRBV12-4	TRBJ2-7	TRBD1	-	TGTGCCAGCACCAGATCCGGGACAGCTTACGAGCAGTACTTC	CASTRSGTAYEQYF
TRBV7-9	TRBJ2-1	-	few	TGTGCCAGCAGCGCACCGGGTCACCACAATGAGCAGTTCTTC	CASSAPGHHNEQFF
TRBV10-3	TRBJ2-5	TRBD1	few	TGTGCCATCAGGGGGGACAGGGAACAAGAGACCCAGTACTTC	CAIRGDREQETQYF
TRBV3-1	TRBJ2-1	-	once	TGTGCCAGCAGCCAAGAGGGTTGGGGGCGCAATGAGCAGTTCTTC	CASSQEGWGRNEQFF
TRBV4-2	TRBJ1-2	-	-	TGTGCCAGCAGCCAAGACCGGGGCCGTGGCTACACCTTC	CASSQDRGRGYTF
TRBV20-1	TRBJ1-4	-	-	TGCAGTGCCAACGAAGGGGGGGCCGGTAATGAAAAACTGTTTTTT	CSANEGGAGNEKLFF
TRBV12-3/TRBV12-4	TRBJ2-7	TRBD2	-	TGTGCCAGCAGTTTCTCCCCCGGGGGGGGAAACGAGCAGTACTTC	CASSFSPGGGNEQYF
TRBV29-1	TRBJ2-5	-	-	TGCAGCGCGAGGCCCCAACCCGGGTCTTTAAGCCTCATCCAGACCCAGTACTTC	CSARPQPGSLSLIQTQYF
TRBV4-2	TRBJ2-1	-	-	TGTGCCAGCAGCCAAGTTTTCGGGAGTCGGGGCAATGGGCAGTTCTTC	CASSQVFGSRGNGQFF
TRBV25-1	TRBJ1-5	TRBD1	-	TGTGCCAGCAATGGGACAGGATGTCAGCCCCAGCATTTT	CASNGTGCQPQHF
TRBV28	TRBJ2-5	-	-	TGTGCCAGCAGTTTGGACAGTGGTAAGCAGTACTTC	CASSLDSGKQYF
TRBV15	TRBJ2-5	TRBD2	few	TGTGCCACCAGCAGACCTACTAGCGGGCTACCCCAAGAGACCCAGTACTTC	CATSRPTSGLPQETQYF
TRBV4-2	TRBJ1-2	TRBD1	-	TGTGCCAGCAGCCAGGACAGGGTGGGATATGGCTACACCTTC	CASSQDRVGYGYTF
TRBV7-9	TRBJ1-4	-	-	TGTGCCAGCAGTCCTAGGGAGGGTGAAAAACTGTTTTTT	CASSPREGEKLFF
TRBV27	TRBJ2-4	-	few	TGTGCCAGCAGTACATCCAGGGTCCCCTTCTTGAACATTCAGTACTTC	CASSTSRVPFLNIQYF
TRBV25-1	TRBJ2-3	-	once	TGTGCCAGCAGCATAGGGACCCAATTCACAGATACGCAGTATTTT	CASSIGTQFTDTQYF
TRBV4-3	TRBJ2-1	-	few	TGCGCCAGCAGCCAAGAGGATGGGAGTCTCGTCTATGAGCAGTTCTTC	CASSQEDGSLVYEQFF
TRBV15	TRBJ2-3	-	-	TGTGCCACCAGCAGAGAGAAATATAAGGACGAAGATACGCAGTATTTT	CATSREKYKDEDTQYF
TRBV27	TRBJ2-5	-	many	TGTGCCAGCAGTTTATCTCGGGGGGAGACCCAGTACTTC	CASSLSRGETQYF
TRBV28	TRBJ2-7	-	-	TGTGCCAGCAGTCGTATGGGCAGTCCTTCCTACGAGCAGTACTTC	CASSRMGSPSYEQYF
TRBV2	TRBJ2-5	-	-	TGTGCCAGCAGTGAAGACCTGTTCCAAGAGACCCAGTACTTC	CASSEDLFQETQYF
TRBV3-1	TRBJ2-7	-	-	TGTGCCAGCAGCCGCCCCCTCGCGGGGGCTTACAATGAGCAGTACTTC	CASSRPLAGAYNEQYF
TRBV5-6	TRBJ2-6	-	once	TGTGCCAGCAGCTTTATGGAAATCGCTGGGGCCAACGTCCTGACTTTC	CASSFMEIAGANVLTF
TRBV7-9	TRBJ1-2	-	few	TGTGCCAGCAGCCATTCAGGACGACGCTACTATGGCTACACCTTC	CASSHSGRRYYGYTF
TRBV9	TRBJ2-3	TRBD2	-	TGTGCCAGCAGCGAAAGTCGGGTTCGCGGGAGAGATACGCAGTATTTT	CASSESRVRGRDTQYF
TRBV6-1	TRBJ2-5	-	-	TGTGCCAGCAGACGGACAGCCAGCCTGGGGGTCCAGGAGACCCAGTACTTC	CASRRTASLGVQETQYF
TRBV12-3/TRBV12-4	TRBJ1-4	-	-	TGTGCCAGCAGCTTCAAGACAGGCCTATATGAAAAACTGTTTTTT	CASSFKTGLYEKLFF
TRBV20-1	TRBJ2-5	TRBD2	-	TGCAGTGCTAGAGATCCTTACAGCGGGGGGGCTGAGACCCAGTACTTC	CSARDPYSGGAETQYF
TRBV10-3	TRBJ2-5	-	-	TGTGCCACCCTAGGCGACCAAGAGACCCAGTACTTC	CATLGDQETQYF
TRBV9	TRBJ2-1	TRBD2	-	TGTGCCAGCAGTCTACGGACTAGCGGGGGGGCGGATGAGCAGTTCTTC	CASSLRTSGGADEQFF
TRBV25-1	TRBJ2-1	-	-	TGTGCCAGCAGTGAATCGGATGAGCAGTTCTTC	CASSESDEQFF
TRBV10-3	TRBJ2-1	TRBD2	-	TGTGCCATCGGCACGTTAGAAGGACTAGCCAGTGAGCAGTTCTTC	CAIGTLEGLASEQFF
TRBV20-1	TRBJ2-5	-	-	TGCAGTGCTCTAAGGGGTTGGGCTAGCGATACAGAGACCCAGTACTTC	CSALRGWASDTETQYF